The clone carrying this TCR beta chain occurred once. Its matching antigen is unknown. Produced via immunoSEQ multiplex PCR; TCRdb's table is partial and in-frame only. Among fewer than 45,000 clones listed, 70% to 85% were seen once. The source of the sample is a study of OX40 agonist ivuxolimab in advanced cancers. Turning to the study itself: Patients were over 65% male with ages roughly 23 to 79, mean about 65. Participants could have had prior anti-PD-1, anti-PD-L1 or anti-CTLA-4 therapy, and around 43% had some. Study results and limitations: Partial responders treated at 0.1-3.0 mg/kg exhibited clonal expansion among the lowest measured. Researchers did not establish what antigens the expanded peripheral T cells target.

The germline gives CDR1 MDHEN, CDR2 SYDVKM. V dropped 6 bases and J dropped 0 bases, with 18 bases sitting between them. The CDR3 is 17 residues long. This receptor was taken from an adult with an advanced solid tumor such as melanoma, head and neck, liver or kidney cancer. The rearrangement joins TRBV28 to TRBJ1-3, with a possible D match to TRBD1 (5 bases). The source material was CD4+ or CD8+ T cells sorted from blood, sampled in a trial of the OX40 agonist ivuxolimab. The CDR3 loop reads CASSPLLGPSSGNTIYF. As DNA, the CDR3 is TGTGCCAGCAGCCCCCTGCTGGGACCGAGCTCTGGAAACACCATATATTTT.